This passage covers 27 T cell receptor beta chains from one sample sequenced in a study of blood T cells in healthy people across ages (dated by TCRdb to the mid-2010s). The receptor library was made with 5' RACE. Sequencing used an Illumina HiSeq 2500. A second PCR of roughly 7 to 11 cycles was performed with a sample-barcoded 5' primer and a J-beta primer mix. TCRdb cleaned the public reads at Q25 with fastp, built clones with MiXCR and kept in-frame beta chains. Rows with one shared CDR3 protein collapse into an entry with the most common genes and DNA. Present in this sample are approximately 600,000 distinct CDR3 sequences, 58% of which were seen just once. Roughly 34% of the sample goes to the ten largest clones. Sequenced sample: blood. The receptor source for this set is a man in his fifties or sixties in good health.

The CDR3 region is CASNPGGRTDTQYF. For the CDR3, the DNA is TGCGCCAGCAACCCGGGGGGCCGGACAGATACGCAGTATTTT. The rearrangement uses TRBV5-1 and TRBJ2-3, with D possibly matching TRBD2 (7 bases). The CDR3 has 14 amino acids. With 6 bases removed from V and 3 bases from J, the gap between germline ends came to 14 bases. Germline V lookup: CDR1 SGHRS, CDR2 YFSETQ. Filled out from reference TRBV5-1 and TRBJ2-3, the complete variable domain reads KAGVTQTPRYLIKTRGQQVTLSCSPISGHRSVSWYQQTPGQGLQFLFEYFSETQRNKGNFPGRFSGRQFSNSRSEMNVSTLELGDSALYLCASNPGGRTDTQYFGPGTRLTVL.

This chain uses TRBV5-1 with TRBJ2-1, with 10 bases identical to TRBD2. CDR3 length equals 18 residues. CDR1 is SGHRS and CDR2 is YFSETQ in the germline V gene. The V segment lost 2 bases and the J segment 4 bases; nucleotides outside the gene matches: 12. For the CDR3, the DNA is TGCGCCAGCAGCTTTTCGGTTGAGGCTAGCGGGGGTTACAATGAGCAGTTCTTC. Its protein is CASSFSVEASGGYNEQFF.

V and J are TRBV5-1 and TRBJ2-6, with TRBD2 matching over 13 bases. The CDR3 sequence is 20 residues long. V trimming: 1 base; J trimming: 2 bases; junction bases outside the gene matches: 9. Germline V gene sequence: CDR1 SGHRS, CDR2 YFSETQ. The DNA for the CDR3 is TGCGCCAGCAGCTTGAGTGGACTAGCGGGGGTCGATGCTGGGGCCAACGTCCTGACTTTC. Amino acids: CASSLSGLAGVDAGANVLTF.

The V gene is TRBV20-1, the J gene TRBJ2-1; tentative D call: TRBD1 (6 bases). Trimming took 3 bases from V and 9 from J, leaving 27 bases between them. CDR1 is DFQATT and CDR2 is SNEGSKA in the germline V gene (reference sequence). The CDR3 is 17 residues long. CDR3 protein: CSASVIPGRGSPGEQFF. The CDR3 region has the DNA TGCAGTGCTAGTGTCATCCCGGGCAGGGGAAGCCCTGGTGAGCAGTTCTTC.

The CDR3 here is CAISDTEGATYNSPLHF. CDR3 DNA sequence: TGTGCCATCAGTGATACGGAGGGGGCGACCTATAATTCACCCCTCCACTTT. V and J are TRBV10-3 and TRBJ1-6; TRBD1 aligns across 7 bases. The CDR3 is made up of 17 amino acids. J lost 2 bases, V lost 3 bases, and 7 bases had no gene match. Germline V gene sequence: CDR1 ENHRY, CDR2 SYGVKD.

Only a few counts were recorded for this clonotype. This chain joins TRBV27 and TRBJ1-4; tentatively, D is TRBD1 (6 bases). Germline V gene lookup returns CDR1 MNHEY and CDR2 SMNVEV (reference sequence). V was shortened by 4 bases and J by 5 bases, with 14 bases between the two germline ends. The CDR3 sequence is 15 residues long. Here the CDR3 DNA reads TGTGCCAGCAGTTCCTCGGACAGCCGGAATGAAAAACTGTTTTTT. It codes for CASSSSDSRNEKLFF.

As to this clonotype: The conserved phenylalanine or tryptophan is not found at the CDR3 terminus, so this likely reflects a read error. The CDR3 loop reads CASSATGTSGAREQFL. The CDR3 region has the DNA TGCGCCAGCAGCGCGACCGGGACTAGCGGGGCGAGGGAGCAGTTCTTA. The genes are TRBV5-1 and TRBJ2-1; 13 bases match TRBD2. The CDR3 length is 16 residues. V lost 4 bases, J lost 10 bases, and 11 bases stayed unmatched. Germline loops: CDR1 SGHRS, CDR2 YFSETQ.

The chain carries TRBV5-6 and TRBJ1-4; D not certain. Trimming shortened V by 7 bases and J by 3 bases, and 7 bases separated the two germline ends. CDR1 SGHDT and CDR2 YYEEEE come from the germline V gene. This CDR3 has 12 residues. CDR3 protein: CASPDSNEKLFF. In DNA, the CDR3 is TGTGCCAGCCCGGACTCTAATGAAAAACTGTTTTTT.

The rearrangement uses TRBV20-1 and TRBJ2-1; no clear D gene. Germline V gene lookup returns CDR1 DFQATT and CDR2 SNEGSKA (reference sequence). This CDR3 comprises 14 residues. Trimming took off 3 bases at V and 0 bases at J, with 9 bases between the two ends. CDR3 bases: TGCAGTGCTAGTCAACAGATCTCCTACAATGAGCAGTTCTTC. The encoded protein is CSASQQISYNEQFF.

This sequence joins TRBV7-9 and TRBJ2-1, with TRBD1 identical over 8 bases. The CDR3 contains 14 residues. Unmatched junction bases numbered 8, after V lost 4 bases and J lost 9 bases. Germline V gene sequence: CDR1 SEHNR, CDR2 FQNEAQ (reference sequence). CDR3 nucleotide sequence: TGTGCCAGCAGCTCTAGGACAGGGACCGGTGAGCAGTTCTTC. Its protein is CASSSRTGTGEQFF.

The chain employs TRBV6-1 and TRBJ2-5; 11 bases are a match to TRBD2. The J call is in doubt because the DNA end fits TRBJ2-7 better. Germline CDR1 is MNHNS and CDR2 is SASEGT. The CDR3 extends over 17 amino acids. The DNA of the CDR3 is TGTGCCAGCACTCCCGCTAGCGGGGGGTCGCAGACCTACGAGCAGTACTTC. This sequence encodes CASTPASGGSQTYEQYF.

This clonotype was picked up a small number of times. V and J are TRBV28 and TRBJ2-3; D ambiguous. Per germline, CDR1 MDHEN and CDR2 SYDVKM. The CDR3 covers 11 residues. V was pared by 4 bases and J by 5 bases, with 4 bases between. In nucleotides, the CDR3 is TGTGCCAGCAGTTCGGTAGATACGCAGTATTTT. It translates to CASSSVDTQYF.

This clonotype has a handful of counts. The chain uses TRBV4-1 and TRBJ2-1, with D unclear. Germline V CDR1 and CDR2: MGHRA, YSYEKL. Trimming took off 2 bases at V and 4 bases at J, with 12 bases between the two ends. This CDR3 has 15 residues. The CDR3 coding sequence is TGCGCCAGCAGCCAACTTAAGCATCCTTACAATGAGCAGTTCTTC. It is translated as CASSQLKHPYNEQFF.

The chain links TRBV10-3 to TRBJ1-3; TRBD1 matches at 7 bases. CDR1 and CDR2 (germline): ENHRY, SYGVKD. CDR3 length: 12 amino acids. Trimming at V came to 10 bases and at J to 6 bases, leaving 6 bases not matched to a gene. The CDR3 nucleotides are TGTGCCAGCCGGGACAGAGAAAACACCATATATTTT. It specifies CASRDRENTIYF.

This rearrangement joins TRBV6-1 to TRBJ2-2, with 11 bases that match TRBD2. Per germline, CDR1 MNHNS and CDR2 SASEGT. Trimming took 5 bases from V and 4 from J; bases not matched to a gene: 9. CDR3 length: 17 amino acids. CDR3 residues: CASSRGLAGGPTGELFF. CDR3 sequence (DNA): TGTGCCAGCAGTCGAGGACTAGCGGGCGGACCCACCGGGGAGCTGTTTTTT.

This clonotype was recorded once. The rearrangement joins TRBV11-2 to TRBJ2-1, with 8 positions matching TRBD2. Trimming at V came to 8 bases and at J to 9 bases, leaving 9 bases not matched to a gene. Germline CDR1 and CDR2: SGHAT and FQNNGV. This CDR3 region has 13 residues. CDR3 bases: TGTGCCAGCGGACGGGGGGGGATAGGTGAGCAGTTCTTC. This encodes CASGRGGIGEQFF.

This rearrangement joins TRBV6-5 to TRBJ2-1; tentative D call: TRBD1 (6 bases). Per germline, CDR1 MNHEY and CDR2 SVGAGI. There are 15 residues in the CDR3. The ends were cut back, 0 bases at V and 3 bases at J, with 9 bases in the middle. The CDR3 reads CASSYSTGRYNEQFF. In DNA, the CDR3 is TGTGCCAGCAGTTACTCGACAGGCCGCTACAATGAGCAGTTCTTC.

This clonotype was seen only a few times. The chain joins TRBV3-1 to TRBJ2-7; no clear D gene. Trimming removed 4 bases from V and 6 bases from J, with 16 bases in between. This CDR3 has 14 amino acids. CDR1 and CDR2 from the germline V gene are LGHDT and YNNKEL (reference sequence). The CDR3 nucleotides read TGTGCCAGCAGCCGTAGCCCGGGTTTGGCCGAGCAGTACTTC. The encoded protein is CASSRSPGLAEQYF.

The chain employs TRBV5-5 and TRBJ2-4; D is uncertain. The DNA end is more similar to TRBJ2-7, so the J call may be wrong. The germline V gene encodes CDR1 SGHKS and CDR2 YYEKEE (reference sequence). This CDR3 region has 14 residues. The CDR3 DNA reads TGTGCCAGCAGCCCAACCGTGAGCTCCTACGAGCAGTACTTC. Protein product: CASSPTVSSYEQYF.

Only a few counts were recorded for this clonotype. The V and J genes are TRBV6-2 or TRBV6-3 and TRBJ2-7; TRBD1 is a possible D gene (6 bases). The CDR3 covers 16 residues. The V gene's germline CDR1 is MNHEY and CDR2 SVGEGT. V gave up 2 bases and J gave up 0 bases, with 14 bases separating them. The CDR3, as DNA: TGTGCCAGCAGTTACCGGGCCGGGGACAACTCCTACGAGCAGTACTTC. Its translation: CASSYRAGDNSYEQYF.

This clonotype was found a few times. The chain employs TRBV20-1 and TRBJ2-7, with TRBD1 matching over 7 bases. There are 12 residues in the CDR3. Germline V gives CDR1 DFQATT, CDR2 SNEGSKA (reference sequence). V shed 6 bases, J shed 5 bases, and the junction held 7 bases outside the gene matches. The CDR3 sequence is CSAALGGDEQYF. As DNA, the CDR3 is TGCAGTGCGGCCCTAGGGGGCGACGAGCAGTACTTC.

The rearrangement joins TRBV7-2 to TRBJ2-6, with 9 bases lining up with TRBD1. The CDR3 has 18 residues. Trimming took 3 bases from V and 0 from J; bases not matched to a gene: 6. CDR1 is SGHTA, CDR2 FQGNSA, per germline. The CDR3 loop reads CASSLPGQGSSGANVLTF. DNA for the CDR3: TGTGCCAGCAGCTTGCCGGGACAGGGATCCTCTGGGGCCAACGTCCTGACTTTC.

V is TRBV29-1 and J is TRBJ2-5; D is perhaps TRBD1 (6 bases). There are 13 residues in the CDR3. V was cut by 2 bases and J by 3 bases, with 10 bases left in between. Germline V CDR1 and CDR2: SQVTM, ANQGSEA. CDR3 in amino acids: CSVEIAGEETQYF. CDR3 in DNA: TGCAGCGTTGAAATTGCAGGGGAAGAGACCCAGTACTTC.

The gene calls are TRBV2 and TRBJ2-6; D uncertain. The CDR3 runs to 15 residues. V shed 2 bases and J shed 2 bases, with 7 bases lying between them. Germline CDR1 reads SNHLY; CDR2 reads FYNNEI. CDR3 DNA sequence: TGTGCCAGCAGTGAAAGAGCTACTGGGGCCAACGTCCTGACTTTC. This codes for CASSERATGANVLTF.

The chain links TRBV20-1 to TRBJ2-7; 10 nucleotides agree with TRBD2. CDR1 is DFQATT and CDR2 is SNEGSKA in the germline V gene (reference sequence). The V and J ends lost 6 bases and 3 bases, in that order; junction bases with no gene match: 5. The CDR3 contains 13 residues. CDR3 loop: CSAATSGNYEQYF. The CDR3 DNA reads as TGCAGTGCGGCCACTAGCGGGAACTACGAGCAGTACTTC.

The chain combines TRBV24-1 with TRBJ2-3; tentative D call: TRBD1 (5 bases). Trimming took off 5 bases at V and 4 bases at J, with 6 bases between the two ends. The CDR3 consists of 12 residues. In germline, CDR1 is KGHDR, CDR2 SFDVKD. The CDR3 nucleotides read TGTGCCACCAGTGTAGGGGCAGATACGCAGTATTTT. Amino acid sequence: CATSVGADTQYF.

This chain uses TRBV20-1 with TRBJ2-1; the D is unclear. This CDR3 is 15 amino acids long. The germline gives CDR1 DFQATT, CDR2 SNEGSKA (reference sequence). V shed 1 base and J shed 0 bases, with 10 bases lying between them. Here the CDR3 reads CSARAVGPSYNEQFF. The CDR3 nucleotides are TGCAGTGCTAGAGCAGTGGGTCCCTCCTACAATGAGCAGTTCTTC.